The clone carrying this TCR beta chain appeared many times. Its antigen is as yet unknown. These data originate in a study of read filtering for tumor transcriptome and immune sequencing. Overall study context: Under 10 patients were R-ISS I, approximately 15 were R-ISS II, six or seven were R-ISS III.

The germline V gene has CDR1 DFQATT and CDR2 SNEGSKA (reference sequence). This CDR3 region has 15 residues. Between the trimmed V and J ends, which lost 5 bases and 5 bases, there was a span of 19 bases. Molecular barcoded adaptors covering alpha/delta and beta/gamma chains were used on about 390 ng RNA. TCRdb redid the calling of the reads with MiXCR, one entry per CDR3 protein. The repertoire holds roughly 60,000 distinct CDR3 sequences, with about 20% as singletons. Study-level points and caveats: IR-seq captured clonotypes deeper and more reliably than RNA-seq.

The sample comprised a population of CD138-negative cells sorted from bone marrow. The V and J genes are TRBV20-1 and TRBJ2-1, with a tentative D call TRBD2 (6 bases). The source is a donor at least 40 years old with multiple myeloma. CDR3 sequence (DNA): TGCAGTGCTCTCGCCCCTGGGGGGACGGACAATGAGCAGTTCTTC. It encodes CSALAPGGTDNEQFF.